The 10 T cell receptor beta chains below were found in one sample sequenced in a study of long-term antiretroviral therapy in people with HIV. It was version v3.0 of the immunoSEQ assay that was run at survey level. Repertoires were generated with immunoSEQ multiplex PCR, while TCRdb's copy carries only in-frame clones and drops some. The sample has about 7,200 clones; around 70% are singletons. Sequenced here: unsorted PBMCs, sampled approximately 0.9 years before starting antiretroviral therapy. All receptors come from a man in his forties or fifties with HIV.

The rearrangement links TRBV27 to TRBJ2-7; the match to TRBD2 covers 10 bases. Germline-derived CDR1 and CDR2 are MNHEY and SMNVEV (reference sequence). Trimming cost V 5 bases and J 3 bases; bases outside gene matches: 4. The CDR3 runs 14 residues. The CDR3 loop is CASSVLAGNYEQYF. The CDR3 DNA sequence: TGTGCCAGCAGTGTACTAGCGGGGAACTACGAGCAGTACTTC.

The gene calls are TRBV30 and TRBJ2-2, with unresolved D. The V end was cut by 1 base, the J end by 6 bases, with 9 bases between. The CDR3 covers 13 residues. Germline V gene lookup returns CDR1 GTSNPN and CDR2 SVGIG (reference sequence). CDR3 nucleotides: TGTGCCTGGAGTGCCAACGAGGCCGGGGAGCTGTTTTTT. Residues: CAWSANEAGELFF. The variable domain in full, completed from reference TRBV30 and TRBJ2-2, reads SQTIHQWPATLVQPVGSPLSLECTVEGTSNPNLYWYRQAAGRGLQLLFYSVGIGQISSEVPQNLSASRPQDRQFILSSKKLLLSDSGFYLCAWSANEAGELFFGEGSRLTVL.

This clone was found once. Here the CDR3 reads CASSTLGGQGGDTQYF. Written as DNA, the CDR3 is TGTGCCAGTAGTACCTTGGGGGGACAGGGGGGAGATACGCAGTATTTT. This chain uses TRBV19 with TRBJ2-3, with 11 positions matching TRBD1. This CDR3 spans 16 amino acids. Looked up from germline, CDR1 is LNHDA and CDR2 is SQIVND (reference sequence). V lost 4 bases to trimming and J lost 5 bases; unmatched junction nucleotides: 8. The variable domain in full, with the rest retrieved from reference TRBV19 and TRBJ2-3, is DGGITQSPKYLFRKEGQNVTLSCEQNLNHDAMYWYRQDPGQGLRLIYYSQIVNDFQKGDIAEGYSVSREKKESFPLTVTSAQKNPTAFYLCASSTLGGQGGDTQYFGPGTRLTVL.

The V and J genes are TRBV6-5 and TRBJ1-2; D may be TRBD1 (5 bases). The germline gives CDR1 MNHEY, CDR2 SVGAGI. Trimming pared 2 bases from V and 0 bases from J, leaving 10 bases between. The CDR3 covers 15 residues. CDR3 nucleotides: TGTGCCAGCAGTTACGGTGGGGGGACTAACTATGGCTACACCTTC. Amino acids: CASSYGGGTNYGYTF.

This chain uses TRBV7-9 with TRBJ2-1, with a weak D call TRBD1 (6 bases). Germline V gene sequence: CDR1 SEHNR, CDR2 FQNEAQ (reference sequence). The V end lost 5 bases, the J end lost 0 bases, and 17 bases lay between the germline ends. This CDR3 has 17 amino acids. The CDR3 loop reads CASSLKQGIGSYNEQFF. The CDR3 DNA sequence: TGTGCCAGCAGCCTAAAGCAGGGGATTGGCTCCTACAATGAGCAGTTCTTC.

The V gene is TRBV10-2, the J gene TRBJ1-4; a possible D gene is TRBD1 (5 bases). Trimming cost V 6 bases and J 5 bases, with 22 bases left between them. CDR3 length: 17 residues. Looked up from germline, CDR1 is WSHSY and CDR2 is SAAADI. CDR3 in amino acids: CASSRKDPGTLNEKLFF. In DNA, the CDR3 is TGCGCCAGCAGCAGAAAAGACCCCGGGACTTTGAATGAAAAACTGTTTTTT.

This chain uses TRBV5-4 with TRBJ2-1, with 9 bases aligning to TRBD2. From germline, CDR1 is SGHNT and CDR2 YYREEE (reference sequence). This CDR3 region has 15 residues. The V gene end was trimmed by 4 bases and the J gene end by 8 bases; junction bases not matched to a gene: 10. CDR3 DNA sequence: TGTGCCAGCAGCCTATCAGCTAGCGGGGTCCATGAGCAGTTCTTC. Protein sequence: CASSLSASGVHEQFF.

This clone occurred once. V is TRBV7-3 and J is TRBJ1-1; D is perhaps TRBD1 (5 bases). Looked up from germline, CDR1 is SGHTA and CDR2 is FQGTGA. V lost 3 bases and J 4 bases, leaving 12 bases between the germline ends. The CDR3 length is 14 residues. CDR3 sequence: CASSFLGGTTEAFF. CDR3 DNA sequence: TGTGCCAGCAGCTTCCTTGGGGGGACCACTGAAGCTTTCTTT.

This clone was observed a few times. V and J are TRBV27 and TRBJ2-7; 11 bases are a match to TRBD1. V dropped 5 bases and J dropped 0; count of bases not matched to a gene: 3. Germline assignment: CDR1 MNHEY and CDR2 SMNVEV (reference sequence). The CDR3 length is 15 residues. The DNA of the CDR3 is TGTGCCAGCAGTGGACAGGGGGCTCCCTCCTACGAGCAGTACTTC. This encodes CASSGQGAPSYEQYF.

V gene TRBV5-1 combines with J gene TRBJ1-6; D is ambiguous. This CDR3 contains 17 residues. Between the trimmed V and J ends, which lost 0 bases and 10 bases, there was a span of 20 bases. Germline loops: CDR1 SGHRS, CDR2 YFSETQ. This CDR3 is CASSLAGLFLVNSPLHF. The DNA for the CDR3 is TGCGCCAGCAGCTTGGCCGGGCTTTTTCTCGTAAACTCACCCCTCCACTTT.